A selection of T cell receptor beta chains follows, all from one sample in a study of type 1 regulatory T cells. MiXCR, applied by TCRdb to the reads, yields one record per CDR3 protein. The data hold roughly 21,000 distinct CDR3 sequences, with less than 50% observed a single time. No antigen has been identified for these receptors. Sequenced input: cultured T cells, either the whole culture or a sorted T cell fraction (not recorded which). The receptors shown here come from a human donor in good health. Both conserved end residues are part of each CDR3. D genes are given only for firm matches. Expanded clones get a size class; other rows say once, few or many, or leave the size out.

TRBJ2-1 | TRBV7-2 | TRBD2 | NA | CASSPSLAGGHYEQFF
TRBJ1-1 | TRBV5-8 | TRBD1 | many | CASSRDRDPGEAFF
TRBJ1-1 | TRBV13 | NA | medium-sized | CASSLARRMNTEAFF
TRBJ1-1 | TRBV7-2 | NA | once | CASSLFAGLNTEAFF
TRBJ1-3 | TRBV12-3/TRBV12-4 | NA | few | CASRLTGTGNTIYF
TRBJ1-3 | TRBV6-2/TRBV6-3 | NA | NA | CASGGVLGGNTIYF
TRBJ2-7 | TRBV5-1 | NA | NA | CASSLLEALYF
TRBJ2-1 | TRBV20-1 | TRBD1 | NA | CSALPDRVYEQFF
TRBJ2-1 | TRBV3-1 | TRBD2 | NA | CASSQGRGGLNEQFF
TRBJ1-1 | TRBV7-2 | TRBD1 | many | CASSLGQGLGNTEAFF
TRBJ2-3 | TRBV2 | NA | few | CASKRRGAADTQYF
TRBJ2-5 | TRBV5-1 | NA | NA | CASSADSHKETQYF
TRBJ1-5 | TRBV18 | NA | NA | CASSPPNDGGQPQHF
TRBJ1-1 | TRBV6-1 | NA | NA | CASSRSGYMNTEAFF
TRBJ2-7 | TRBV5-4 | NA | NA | CASSLGGSSYEQYF
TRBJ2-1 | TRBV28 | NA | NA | CASSNPVSYNEQFF
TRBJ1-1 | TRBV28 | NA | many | CASSVPGRRGTEAFF
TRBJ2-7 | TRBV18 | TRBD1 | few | CASSPIRDRSSYEQYF
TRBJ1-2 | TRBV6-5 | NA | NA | CASRLTGTRGYTF
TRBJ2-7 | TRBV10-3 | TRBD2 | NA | CAISGRLARVYEQYF
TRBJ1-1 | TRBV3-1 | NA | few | CASSPQERTAPNTEAFF
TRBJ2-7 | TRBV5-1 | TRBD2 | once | CASSFQAGRTYEQYF
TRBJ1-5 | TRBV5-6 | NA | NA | CAIKTGDSTSWGNQPQHF
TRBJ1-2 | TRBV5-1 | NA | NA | CASSLAGLNYGYTF
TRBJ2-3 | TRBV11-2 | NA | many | CASSLRQLLTDTQYF
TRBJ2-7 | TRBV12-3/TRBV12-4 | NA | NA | CASRPGAGRSYEQYF
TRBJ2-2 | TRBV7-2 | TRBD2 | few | CASSGSGGAPGELFF
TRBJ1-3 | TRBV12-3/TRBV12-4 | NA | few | CASSDRQTSGNTIYF
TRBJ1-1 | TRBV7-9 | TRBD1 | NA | CASSLVRGGIGEAFF
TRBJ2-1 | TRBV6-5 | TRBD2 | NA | CASSYSTSVPDNEQFF
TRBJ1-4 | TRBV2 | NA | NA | CASSEPLKLFF
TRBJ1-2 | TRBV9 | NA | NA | CASSASPLFYGYTF
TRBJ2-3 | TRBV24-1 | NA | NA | CATSDRSSTDTQYF
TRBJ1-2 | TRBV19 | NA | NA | CASSIAVTAYGYTF
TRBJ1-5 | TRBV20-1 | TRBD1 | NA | CSARRQGDGNQPQHF
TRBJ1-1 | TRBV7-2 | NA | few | CASSLVGIGGGYGEAFF
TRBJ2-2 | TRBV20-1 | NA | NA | CSARVTGANTGVLFF
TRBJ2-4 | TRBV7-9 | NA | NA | CASSLGGRDKNIQYF
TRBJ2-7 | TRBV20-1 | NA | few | CSAIRDPRGGEQYF
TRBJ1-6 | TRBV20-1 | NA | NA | CSARNSGNLLSSPLHF
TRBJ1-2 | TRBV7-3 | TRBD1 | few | CASSLDGTGVYGYTF
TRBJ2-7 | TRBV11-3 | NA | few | CASSLRPTGVNYGGQYF